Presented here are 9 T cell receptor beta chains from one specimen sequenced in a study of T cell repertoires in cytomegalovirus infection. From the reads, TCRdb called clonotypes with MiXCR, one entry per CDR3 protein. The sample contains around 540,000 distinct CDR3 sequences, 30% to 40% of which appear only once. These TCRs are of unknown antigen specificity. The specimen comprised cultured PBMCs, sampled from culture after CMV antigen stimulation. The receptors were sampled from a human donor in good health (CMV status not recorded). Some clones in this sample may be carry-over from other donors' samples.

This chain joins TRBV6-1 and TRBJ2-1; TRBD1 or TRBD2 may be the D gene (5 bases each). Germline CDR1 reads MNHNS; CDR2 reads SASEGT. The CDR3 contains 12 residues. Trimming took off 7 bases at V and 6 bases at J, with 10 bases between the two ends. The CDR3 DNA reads TGTGCCAGCATACCGGGGACCAATGAGCAGTTCTTC. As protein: CASIPGTNEQFF.

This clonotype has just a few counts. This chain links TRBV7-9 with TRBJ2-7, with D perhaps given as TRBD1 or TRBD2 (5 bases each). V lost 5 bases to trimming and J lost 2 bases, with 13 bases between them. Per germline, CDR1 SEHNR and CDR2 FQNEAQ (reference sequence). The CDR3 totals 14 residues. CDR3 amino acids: CASSLDEGPYEQYF. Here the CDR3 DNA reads TGTGCCAGCAGCCTCGACGAGGGACCCTACGAGCAGTACTTC.

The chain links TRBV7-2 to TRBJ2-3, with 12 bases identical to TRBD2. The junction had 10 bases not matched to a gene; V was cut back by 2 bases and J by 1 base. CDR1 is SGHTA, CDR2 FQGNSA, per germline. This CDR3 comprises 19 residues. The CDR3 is CASSLWGLAGGGGTDTQYF. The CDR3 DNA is TGTGCCAGCAGCTTATGGGGGCTAGCGGGAGGGGGGGGCACAGATACGCAGTATTTT.

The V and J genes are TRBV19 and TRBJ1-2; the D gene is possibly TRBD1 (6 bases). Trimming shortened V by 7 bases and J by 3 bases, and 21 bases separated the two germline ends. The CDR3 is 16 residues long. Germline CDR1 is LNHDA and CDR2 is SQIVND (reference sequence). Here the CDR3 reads CASKYLGNKGDYGYTF. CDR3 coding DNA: TGTGCCAGTAAATATCTGGGAAACAAGGGGGACTATGGCTACACCTTC.

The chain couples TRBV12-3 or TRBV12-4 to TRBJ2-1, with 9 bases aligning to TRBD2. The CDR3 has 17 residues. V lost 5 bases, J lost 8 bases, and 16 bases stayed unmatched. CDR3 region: CASSPRLAETPVHEQFF. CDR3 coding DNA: TGTGCCAGCAGTCCACGACTAGCGGAAACTCCCGTCCATGAGCAGTTCTTC.

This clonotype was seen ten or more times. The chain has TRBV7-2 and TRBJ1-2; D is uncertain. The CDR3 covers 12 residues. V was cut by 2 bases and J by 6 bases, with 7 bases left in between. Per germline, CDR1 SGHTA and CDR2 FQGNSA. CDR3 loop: CASSLYGNGYTF. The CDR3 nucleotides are TGTGCCAGCAGCTTATATGGAAATGGCTACACCTTC.

The CDR3 DNA follows: TGCGCCAGCAGCCAAGGTAGCCCGGCGACAGATACGCAGTATTTT. As protein: CASSQGSPATDTQYF. V gene TRBV4-1 combines with J gene TRBJ2-3; the D is unclear. This CDR3 is 15 amino acids long. Trimming removed 1 base from V and 3 bases from J, with 11 bases in between. Germline assignment: CDR1 MGHRA and CDR2 YSYEKL.

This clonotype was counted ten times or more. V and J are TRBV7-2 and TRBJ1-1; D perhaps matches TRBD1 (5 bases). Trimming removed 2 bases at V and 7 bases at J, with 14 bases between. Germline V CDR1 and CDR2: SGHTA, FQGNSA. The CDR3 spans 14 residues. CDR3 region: CASSLLPTALEAFF. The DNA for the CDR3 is TGTGCCAGCAGCTTACTCCCGACAGCGCTTGAAGCTTTCTTT.

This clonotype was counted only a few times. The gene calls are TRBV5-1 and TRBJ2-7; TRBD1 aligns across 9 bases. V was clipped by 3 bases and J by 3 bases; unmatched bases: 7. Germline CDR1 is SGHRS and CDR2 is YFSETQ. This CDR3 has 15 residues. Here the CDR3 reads CASSWGQGVGYEQYV. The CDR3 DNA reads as TGCGCCAGCAGCTGGGGACAGGGTGTGGGCTACGAGCAGTACGTC.